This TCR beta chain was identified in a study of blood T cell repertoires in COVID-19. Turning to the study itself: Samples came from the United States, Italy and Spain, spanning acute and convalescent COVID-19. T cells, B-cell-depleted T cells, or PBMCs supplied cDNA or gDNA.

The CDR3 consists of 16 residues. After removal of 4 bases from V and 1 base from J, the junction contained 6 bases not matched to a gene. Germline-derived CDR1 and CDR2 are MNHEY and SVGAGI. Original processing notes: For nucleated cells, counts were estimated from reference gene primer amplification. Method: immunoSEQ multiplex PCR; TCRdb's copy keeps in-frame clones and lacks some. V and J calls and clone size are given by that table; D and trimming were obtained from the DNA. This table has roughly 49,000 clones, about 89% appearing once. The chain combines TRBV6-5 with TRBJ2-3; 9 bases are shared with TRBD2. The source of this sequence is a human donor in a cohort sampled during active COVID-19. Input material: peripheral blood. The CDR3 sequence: CASSSTLAGRTDTQYF. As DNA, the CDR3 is TGTGCCAGCAGTTCCACCCTAGCGGGGCGCACAGATACGCAGTATTTT.